This T cell receptor (beta chain) was sequenced during a study of cytomegalovirus exposure and HLA in healthy donors (dated by TCRdb to about 2017). Regarding the study in general: An earlier analysis of 550 to 700 of the donors reported about 250 Gb of sequence data and around 120 million unique TCR beta sequences from some 180 million T cells. The study combined high-throughput TCR immunosequencing, statistical association of individual TCRs with disease status, and machine learning to predict cytomegalovirus infection status. HLA typing covered class I and class II loci at four-digit resolution. The aim of the study was to test whether cataloging public T cell receptors could identify signatures of past pathogen exposure. Donor age, sex, ethnicity and CMV serostatus were compiled alongside the repertoire data. Roughly 5 DR-DQ haplotypes were treated as single units for association and clustering because of strong linkage in the cohort. A later analysis re-examined previously published TCR beta repertoires from just over 650 donors and added high-resolution HLA genotyping to investigate patterns of TCR occurrence. To decide whether each TCR beta V gene segment behaved as functional or pseudogenic, an earlier analysis of some 600 of the donors relied on high-throughput TCR beta sequencing. In addition to the first cohort of 666 subjects, a separate validation cohort of approximately 130 different subjects was used. An early release that covered more than 550 HLA-typed donors contained about 300 gigabases of sequencing data and around 80 million unique TCR sequences. In the later analysis, no new phenotypic data were used to find candidate immune exposures; instead, reliance was placed on TCR beta sequences and their occurrence across donors. Among about 360 genotyped donors of the cohort, an average of around 240,000 unique TCR beta nucleotide sequences were sequenced per donor, around 18% of them non-productive. In a later genetic analysis, genome-wide SNP genotypes for about three fifths of the roughly 670 donors were used, and that subset was treated as a discovery cohort. The number of donors typed differed by locus, with about 629-630 for A, B, C, DRB1 and DQB1, approximately 500 for DQA1, about 610 for DPA1, and about 450 for DPB1. Of the roughly 390 genotyped donors, 65% to 90% were placed in the genetic ancestry cluster associated with self-reported Caucasian donors. The study used immunosequencing to profile the T cell repertoires of 670 or so subjects and linked those repertoires to cytomegalovirus serostatus. All discovery cohort repertoires had been generated using a single sequencing platform.

Libraries were made using the immunoSEQ multiplex PCR assay. The multiplex PCR relied on a mix of 60 forward primers for TCR Vbeta segments and 13 reverse primers for TCR Jbeta segments. Amplification of the CDR3 region of rearranged TCR beta genes was performed with a multiplex PCR assay on genomic DNA. The amplified TCR beta libraries were sequenced on the Illumina HiSeq System as 87-base-pair reads. In the paper's pipeline: Across the 670 or so repertoires, a later analysis counted approximately 75 million unique TCR beta chains, some 11 million of which were shared by at least two donors. Raw reads were error-corrected and collapsed into unique sequences with a nearest-neighbor algorithm that merged closely related sequences to remove PCR and sequencing errors. CDR3 sequences were aligned to IMGT reference sequences to assign V, D and J gene segments. For a sequence to be retained, at least a six-nucleotide match to both a V gene segment and a J gene segment was required. Rearrangements were called productive when the CDR3 lacked stop codons and stayed in frame with V and J; all others were non-productive. CDR3 was defined according to IMGT convention as the region running from the second conserved V-encoded cysteine to the conserved J-encoded phenylalanine. The earlier analysis of some 580 of the donors excluded any sequence lacking an unambiguous match to a single V gene segment. In an earlier analysis of roughly 600 of the donors, a V segment was called functional when productive rearrangements were above 56.7%, and segregating when the standard deviation between donors exceeded 5%. To diagnose cytomegalovirus status from the catalog of TCR beta chain sequences, a statistical classification framework was built. V and J gene assignment, in a later analysis, came from comparing TCR nucleotide sequences with IMGT/GENE-DB human TR gene sequences. The TCRdist pipeline was used in a later analysis to assign CDR3 sequences and most-parsimonious VDJ recombination scenarios. In a later analysis, each TCR beta chain was defined by its CDR3 amino acid sequence together with its V-gene family, and reads without a unique V-gene family were excluded. In a later analysis, 450 to 600 highly shared, low-generation-probability nucleotide sequences were removed to address suspected cross-contamination and a sequencing artifact. A later analysis calculated a clonal expansion index for each public chain from normalized within-repertoire ranks of inferred template counts. Generation probabilities in a later analysis came from a VDJ recombination model fitted to out-of-frame rearrangements, and those results were checked against IGoR. In a later analysis, hypergeometric tests were used to score TCR-TCR, TCR-HLA and TCR-CMV co-occurrence, with a repertoire-size bias correction applied to TCR pairs. In a later analysis, false discovery rates were estimated by permuting HLA or CMV assignments 20 times. In a later analysis, co-occurring TCRs were grouped using DBSCAN, with TCRdist sequence similarity added in when clustering inside HLA-allele-positive subsets. Repertoires with fewer than 30,000 or more than 120,000 public chains, plus five repertoires with anomalous nucleotide sharing, were excluded from co-occurrence clustering. TCRdb took over this immuneACCESS table, retaining in-frame rearrangements with V and J assigned. Such tables are incomplete; in checked studies, under half of the missing clones stem from an unresolved V gene, and the remainder is unexplained. That table is the source of V, J and clone size, and D and trimming were worked out from the DNA. The sample table contains 150,000 to 200,000 clones; only one count was recorded for around 77% of them. 1% of the sample rests with the top ten.

Results and caveats for the whole study, not just this receptor: At a false discovery rate of 0.05, a later analysis linked about 17,000 TCR beta sequences to specific HLA alleles. According to a later genetic analysis, donors in an Asian-associated ancestry cluster had fewer N-insertions in productive TCRs than the approximately 700-donor mean. Most TCR sequences were observed very rarely across donors, whereas some public TCRs were present in many individuals. Because HLA typing was missing for some donors at each locus, association tests included only the typed subset. In an earlier analysis of around 600 of the donors, most TCR beta V segments were observed in productive rearrangements about 90% or about 30% of the time, broadly matching IMGT annotations. A later genetic analysis associated a missense DCLRE1C variant with V-gene and J-gene trimming of TCR beta chains, and an independent cohort replicated the association. Roughly uniform sequencing depth across donors was assumed in presence/absence analyses, although this assumption may not hold. A few of the identified cytomegalovirus-associated TCR beta chains were confirmed in vitro to be specific for cytomegalovirus antigens. Correlated functional status among segregating V segments might reflect linkage disequilibrium, but an unknown experimental factor could not be ruled out. In a later analysis, most CMV-associated TCR beta chains were found to appear HLA-restricted, with HLA associations seemingly driven largely by CMV exposure. The classifier was reported to diagnose cytomegalovirus status with high specificity and sensitivity in both the original cohort and the validation cohort. Assigning TCR associations to individual alleles was difficult when HLA alleles, especially DR and DQ, strongly co-occurred. A group of highly shared sequence variants was considered likely to be a technical artifact of the sequencing pipeline. A total of 150 to 200 TCR beta chains were listed by the study as associated with cytomegalovirus. The earlier analysis of 450 to 700 of the donors excluded roughly 17 rarely observed V segments, including chromosome 9 orphons, because counts were too low. A later analysis found that TCR association rates varied across HLA loci, with DRB1 alleles showing the most associated TCRs and HLA-C alleles the fewest. The cohort was sequenced for TCR beta chains only, and without alpha or paired-chain data the features that could be detected were limited. Compared with equally common non-associated chains, HLA-associated TCR beta chains in a later analysis were more clonally expanded and had lower generation probabilities. The authors suggested that the approach could potentially be extended to other disease states and immunological phenotypes. A further reported finding was that TCR beta sequences accurately predicted the HLA-A and HLA-B alleles for most subjects in the first cohort. The only immune exposure information available for the cohort was CMV serostatus. Several of the top co-occurrence clusters appeared to be linked to parvovirus B19, influenza, CMV and Epstein-Barr virus, according to a later analysis.

A word on this clone: The antigen this receptor binds is unknown. Base quality data are lacking; no much larger clone is found one base away.

The cohort was made up of approximately 670 healthy bone marrow donors. All cohort members were sampled while nominally healthy, although unrecorded immune exposures were likely present. The donor was CMV seronegative and belonged to the group of roughly 330 seronegative cohort members. Every donor gave a peripheral blood sample, and the peripheral blood mononuclear cells from that sample were used for TCR beta sequencing. Genomic DNA was extracted from the blood cell samples with the Qiagen DNeasy Blood Extraction Kit. The origin of this receptor is a woman between 35 and 50 years old in good health and CMV-seronegative. Input material: PBMCs.

The CDR3 reads as follows: CASQRTGGGGELFF. The DNA reads as follows: TGTGCCAGCCAGAGGACAGGGGGCGGAGGGGAGCTGTTTTTT. This chain is built from TRBV27 and TRBJ2-2; 11 of the junction bases match TRBD1. The germline V gene (reference sequence) yields MNHEY for CDR1 and SMNVEV for CDR2. Relative to germline, V is missing 8 bases and J is missing 8 bases, with 7 bases of the junction outside any gene match. Including the terminal cysteine and phenylalanine, the CDR3 comprises 14 residues. CDR3 DNA is the only sequence kept; it has 42 bases, read in frame from the first base.